Here is one T cell receptor (beta chain) with its context. Each CDR3 protein is one row after TCRdb ran MiXCR on the PCR reads. The sample lists about 98,000 distinct CDR3 sequences, roughly 51% seen once, with over 10% in the top ten. This sample is part of a study of CDR3 diversity in severe acne. This CDR3 region has 14 residues. Looked up from germline, CDR1 is GTSNPN and CDR2 is SVGIG (reference sequence). The J segment lost 3 bases and the V segment lost 7 bases, leaving 2 bases of the junction unmatched. The J gene is TRBJ2-3, the V gene TRBV30, with 15 bases aligning to TRBD2. The receptor was derived from a male donor with acne. Specimen: blood. The CDR3 reads CAFGTSGGTDTQYF. The CDR3 DNA is TGTGCCTTTGGGACTAGCGGGGGGACAGATACGCAGTATTTT.